This T cell receptor beta chain derives from a study of OX40 agonist ivuxolimab in advanced cancers. As for the study in general: Age averaged roughly 60 years (range 23 to 79), and roughly 80% were male.

Germline-derived CDR1 and CDR2 are SGHVS and FNYEAQ. After removal of 5 bases from V and 7 bases from J, the junction contained 4 bases not matched to a gene. This CDR3 spans 12 amino acids. Assay: immunoSEQ multiplex PCR; the TCRdb copy retains only in-frame clones and omits some. The table has some 73,000 clones, 85% to 90% seen once; the top ten hold 11%. This receptor was obtained from an adult with an advanced solid tumor such as melanoma, head and neck, liver or kidney cancer. The source material was CD4+ or CD8+ T cells sorted from blood, sampled in a trial of the OX40 agonist ivuxolimab. This chain links TRBV7-6 with TRBJ2-7, with 8 bases matching TRBD1. The CDR3 loop reads CASSPTGGEQYF. Here the CDR3 DNA reads TGTGCCAGCAGCCCAACAGGGGGGGAGCAGTACTTC.